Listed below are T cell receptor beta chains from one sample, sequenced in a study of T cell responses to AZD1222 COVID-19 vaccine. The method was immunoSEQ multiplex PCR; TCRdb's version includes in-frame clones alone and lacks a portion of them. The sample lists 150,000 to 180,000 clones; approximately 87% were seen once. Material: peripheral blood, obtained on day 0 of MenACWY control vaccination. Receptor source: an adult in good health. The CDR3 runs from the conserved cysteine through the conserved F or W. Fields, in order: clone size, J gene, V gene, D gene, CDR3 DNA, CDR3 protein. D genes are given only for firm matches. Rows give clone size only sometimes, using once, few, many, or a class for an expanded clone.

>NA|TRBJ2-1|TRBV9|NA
TGTGCCAGCAGCGTAGGTGGCGGGCTAACCTACAATGAGCAGTTCTTC
CASSVGGGLTYNEQFF
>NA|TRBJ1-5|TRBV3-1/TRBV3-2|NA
TGTGCCAGCAGCCAAGATCACGGGGCGGATCAGCCCCAGCATTTT
CASSQDHGADQPQHF
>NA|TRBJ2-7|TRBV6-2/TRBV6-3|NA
TGTGCCAGCACCCCCGGGCGGTTGGGCTCCTACGAGCAGTACTTC
CASTPGRLGSYEQYF
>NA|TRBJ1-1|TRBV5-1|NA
TGCGCCAGCAGTACAGGTTACACTGAAGCTTTCTTT
CASSTGYTEAFF
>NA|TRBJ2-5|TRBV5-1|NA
TGCGCCAGCAGCTTGGAGGCAGGGTTCGTGCCTGAGACCCAGTACTTC
CASSLEAGFVPETQYF
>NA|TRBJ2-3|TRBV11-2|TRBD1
TGTGCCAGCAGCTCGCTGGGACAGGGGTCGAACAATTTCACAGATACGCAGTATTTT
CASSSLGQGSNNFTDTQYF
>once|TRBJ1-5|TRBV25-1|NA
TGTGCCAGCAGTGAGGGGGGCGGCAATCAGCCCCAGCATTTT
CASSEGGGNQPQHF
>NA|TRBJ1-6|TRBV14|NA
TGTGCCAGCAGCCAAGTCGGAGGAGGCTCACCCCTCCACTTT
CASSQVGGGSPLHF
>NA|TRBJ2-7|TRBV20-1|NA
TGCAGTGCTAGATTTATCTACGAGCAGTACTTC
CSARFIYEQYF
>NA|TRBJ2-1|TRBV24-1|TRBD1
TGTGCCACCAGTGATTCTTTTTTAGGACAGGGGTACAATGAGCAGTTCTTC
CATSDSFLGQGYNEQFF
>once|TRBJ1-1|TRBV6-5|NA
TGTGCCAGCCTAGGGCCGGGAGAAGCTTTCTTT
CASLGPGEAFF
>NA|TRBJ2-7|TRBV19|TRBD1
TGTGCCAGTAGTATTGGGTCAGGGGGCGGATGGGAGCAGTACTTC
CASSIGSGGGWEQYF
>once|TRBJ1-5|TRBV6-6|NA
TGTGCCAGCAGTCAGATGGGGGCCCGGGGGCCCCAGCATTTT
CASSQMGARGPQHF
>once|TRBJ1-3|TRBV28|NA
TGTGCCAGCGCGTCGAGTGGAAACACCATATATTTT
CASASSGNTIYF
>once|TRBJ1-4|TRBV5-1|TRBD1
TGCGCCAGCAGCTCCGGGACAGCAACTAATGAAAAACTGTTTTTT
CASSSGTATNEKLFF
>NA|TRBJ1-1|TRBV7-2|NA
TGTGCCACCAGGGCGCAGGTGAACACTGAAGCTTTCTTT
CATRAQVNTEAFF
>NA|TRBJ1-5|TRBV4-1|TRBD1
TGCGCCAGCAGCCAAGATGGGACAGGGCGCAATCAGCCCCAGCATTTT
CASSQDGTGRNQPQHF
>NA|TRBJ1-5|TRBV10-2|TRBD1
TGCGCCAGCAGGCCAAATACAGGGGGCGAGAATCAGCCCCAGCATTTT
CASRPNTGGENQPQHF
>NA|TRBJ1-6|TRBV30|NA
TGTGCCTGGAGCGGGTCGGGTGAACCCCTCCACTTT
CAWSGSGEPLHF
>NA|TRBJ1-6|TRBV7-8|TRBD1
TGTGCCAGCAGCCCCCGAAGGGACAGATTCTCACCCCTCCACTTT
CASSPRRDRFSPLHF
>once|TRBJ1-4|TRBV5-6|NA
TGTGCCAGCAGCTCCGGGACGGTCTCGAGGGCAACTAATGAAAAACTGTTTTTT
CASSSGTVSRATNEKLFF
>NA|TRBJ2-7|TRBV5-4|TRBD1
TGTGCCAGCAGCACCCCGGGACAGGGCTCCTACGAGCAGTACTTC
CASSTPGQGSYEQYF
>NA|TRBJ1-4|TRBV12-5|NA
TGTGCTAGTGGCGCCGGTGTGGGTGAAAAACTGTTTTTT
CASGAGVGEKLFF
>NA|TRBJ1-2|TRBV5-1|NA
TGCGCCAGCGGAGACACACTTACCCATGGCTACACCTTC
CASGDTLTHGYTF
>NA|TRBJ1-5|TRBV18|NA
TGTGCCAGCTCACCACGGCAGGGGAATCAGCCCCAGCATTTT
CASSPRQGNQPQHF
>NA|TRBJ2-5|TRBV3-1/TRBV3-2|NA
TGTGCCAGCAGCCAGGGGGGGCTGGAGACCCAGTACTTC
CASSQGGLETQYF
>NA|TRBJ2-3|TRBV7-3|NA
TGTGCCAGCAGCTTACAAGGGGGCACAGATACGCAGTATTTT
CASSLQGGTDTQYF
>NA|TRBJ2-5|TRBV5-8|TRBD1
TGTGCCAGCAGCGGGGACAGAAACCCAAGGACCCAGTACTTC
CASSGDRNPRTQYF
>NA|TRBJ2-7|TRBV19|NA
TGTGCCAGTAGAGAGGGGCCTTGGGACGAGCAGTACTTC
CASREGPWDEQYF
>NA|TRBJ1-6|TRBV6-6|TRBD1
TGTGCCAGCAGGCGACGACAGGGGAACTCCTATAATTCACCCCTCCACTTT
CASRRRQGNSYNSPLHF
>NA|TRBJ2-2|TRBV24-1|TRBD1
TGTGCCACCAGTGAAGACAGGGCCCCGAACACCGGGGAGCTGTTTTTT
CATSEDRAPNTGELFF
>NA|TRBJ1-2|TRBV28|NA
TGTGCCAGCAGTGTTCCAGTGTATGGCTACACCTTC
CASSVPVYGYTF
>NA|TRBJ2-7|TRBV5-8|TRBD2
TGTGCCAGCACATCAACTAGCGGGAGGAGGGACGAGCAGTACTTC
CASTSTSGRRDEQYF
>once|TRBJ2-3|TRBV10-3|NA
TGTGCCATCAGGTCGGGGGCCACAGATACGCAGTATTTT
CAIRSGATDTQYF
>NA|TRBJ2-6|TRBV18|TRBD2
TGTGCCAGCTCACCCCCGACCGGGGGGGTAGCTGGGGCCAACGTCCTGACTTTC
CASSPPTGGVAGANVLTF
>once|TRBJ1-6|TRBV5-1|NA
TGCGCCAGCAAGCGCCCCGAGCTTAATAATTCACCCCTCCACTTT
CASKRPELNNSPLHF
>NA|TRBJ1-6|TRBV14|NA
TGTGCCAGCAGCCAAGACTTCGCAGGGTTAGCACCCCTCCACTTT
CASSQDFAGLAPLHF
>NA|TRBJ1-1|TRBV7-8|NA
TGTGCCAGCAGCTTAGGAAGGGGCAAGGGGAATTCGGAAGCTTTCTTT
CASSLGRGKGNSEAFF
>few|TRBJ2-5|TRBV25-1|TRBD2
TGTGCCAGCAGTTCTACGGGACTAGCGGTTCAAGAGACCCAGTACTTC
CASSSTGLAVQETQYF
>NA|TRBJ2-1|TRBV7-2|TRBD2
TGTGCCAGCAGCTTAGGGGGGGGATCTGAGCAGTTCTTC
CASSLGGGSEQFF
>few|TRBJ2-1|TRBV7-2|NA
TGTGCCAGTCAGGGTTCGTCCCTCAAGACTACACAGTTCTTC
CASQGSSLKTTQFF
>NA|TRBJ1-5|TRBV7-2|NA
TGTGCCAGCAGCTTACAAATAGATCAGCCCCAGCATTTT
CASSLQIDQPQHF
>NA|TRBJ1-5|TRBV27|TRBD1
TGTGCCAGCAGATCCGGACAGGGAATCAATCAGCCCCAGCATTTT
CASRSGQGINQPQHF
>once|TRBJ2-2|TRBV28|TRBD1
TGTGCCAGCCAGGGGGTCTACCCGACCGGGGAGCTGTTTTTT
CASQGVYPTGELFF
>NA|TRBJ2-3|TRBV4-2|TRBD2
TGTGCCAGCAGCGGACGGGGGGGCTGGGGCACAGATACGCAGTATTTT
CASSGRGGWGTDTQYF
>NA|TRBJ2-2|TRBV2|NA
TGTGCCAGTAAGCAAACGAACACCGGGGAGCTGTTTTTT
CASKQTNTGELFF
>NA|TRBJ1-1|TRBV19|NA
TGTGCCACCCAGCCCCGCGGTTTTAACACTGAAGCTTTCTTT
CATQPRGFNTEAFF
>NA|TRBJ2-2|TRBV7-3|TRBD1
TGTGCCAGCAGCTTAGACGAGACAGGGGCTACCGGGGAGCTGTTTTTT
CASSLDETGATGELFF
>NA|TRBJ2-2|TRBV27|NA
NA
CASSFGAGELFF
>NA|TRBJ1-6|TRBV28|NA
TGTGCCAGCAGTTTTTCGGGGGTGGGGGTGGGGACACCCCTCCACTTT
CASSFSGVGVGTPLHF
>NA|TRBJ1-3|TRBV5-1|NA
TGCGCCAGCAGGATGGACAGCCACTCTGGAAACACCATATATTTT
CASRMDSHSGNTIYF
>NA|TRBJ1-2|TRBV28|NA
TGTGCCAGCAGTTTCGGAACACGAATGTATGGCTACACCTTC
CASSFGTRMYGYTF
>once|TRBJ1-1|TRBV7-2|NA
TGTGCCAGCAGCTTCGGGGCGCAAACTGAAGCTTTCTTT
CASSFGAQTEAFF
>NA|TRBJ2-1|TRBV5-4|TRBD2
TGTGCCAGCAGCCCCCCTAGCGGGGGGGGCAATGAGCAGTTCTTC
CASSPPSGGGNEQFF
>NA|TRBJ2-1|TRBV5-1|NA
TGCGCCAGCAGCTTGGATCCGTCAGCTCCTGACTACAATGAGCAGTTCTTC
CASSLDPSAPDYNEQFF
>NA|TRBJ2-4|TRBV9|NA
TGTGCCAGCAGCGTGGGGGGACCCAAACTAAACATTCAGTACTTC
CASSVGGPKLNIQYF
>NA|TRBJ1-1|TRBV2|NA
TGTGCCAGCAGTGTACGGGGGATTGGGAACACTGAAGCTTTCTTT
CASSVRGIGNTEAFF